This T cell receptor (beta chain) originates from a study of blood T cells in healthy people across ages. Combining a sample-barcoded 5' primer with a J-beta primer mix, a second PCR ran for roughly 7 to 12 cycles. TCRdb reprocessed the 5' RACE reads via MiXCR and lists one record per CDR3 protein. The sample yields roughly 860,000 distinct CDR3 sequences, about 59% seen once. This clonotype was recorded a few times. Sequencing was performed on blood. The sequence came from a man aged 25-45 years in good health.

The CDR3 DNA sequence: TGTGCCAGCAGTTTGGTCGGGGTTCAAGAGACCCAGTACTTC. This codes for CASSLVGVQETQYF. The rearrangement joins TRBV28 to TRBJ2-5; D might be TRBD2 (5 bases). CDR1 is MDHEN and CDR2 is SYDVKM in the germline V gene. V was clipped by 3 bases and J by 2 bases, with 10 bases between them. The CDR3 sequence is 14 residues long.